There are a few counts of the clone carrying this T cell receptor (beta chain). TCRdb's copy holds only in-frame clones and misses some; the assay was immunoSEQ multiplex PCR. The sample has about 48,000 clones; roughly 81% are singletons. This entry comes from a study of OX40 agonist ivuxolimab in advanced cancers. The V end lost 3 bases, the J end lost 6 bases, and 15 bases lay between the germline ends. From germline, CDR1 is GTSNPN and CDR2 SVGIG (reference sequence). CDR3 length equals 14 residues. The source of this sequence is an adult with an advanced solid tumor such as melanoma, head and neck, liver or kidney cancer. The sample in question was CD4+ or CD8+ T cells sorted from blood, obtained in a trial of the OX40 agonist ivuxolimab. V gene TRBV30 combines with J gene TRBJ1-5; D is perhaps TRBD1 (6 bases). DNA of the CDR3: TGTGCCTGGAGCCGAAGGGGGATGGGTCAGCCCCAGCATTTT. Amino acid sequence: CAWSRRGMGQPQHF.